This entry describes one T cell receptor (beta chain). Its antigen remains unidentified. Base qualities are not recorded, but no much larger clone differs from it by a single base. The data were obtained in a study of blood T cell repertoires in COVID-19 (TCRdb year 2020). Concerning the study at large: The collaborator samples originated in the United States, Italy and Spain and spanned the acute and convalescent phases of COVID-19. A freely available public database, intended as a resource for researchers studying the immune response to SARS-CoV-2, is where the repertoires were released. The prospective study material was composed of cDNA or gDNA derived from T cells, B-cell-depleted T cells, or PBMCs. The sample metadata nearly always contained a de-identified subject ID, COVID-19 status, age in years and sex. Where available, HLA class I and class II types were obtained from metadata supplied by the sample provider rather than from assay-based typing. Deeply sampled blood TCRbeta repertoires from subjects exposed to, actively infected with, or recovered from COVID-19 were included in the dataset. The samples were drawn from the first 160 participants of the ongoing ImmuneRACE study and from 1,254 subjects provided by 6 global collaborators.

Enrolling through a virtual design, the prospective study's participants ranged in age from about 18 to 100 years and lived across about two dozen United States geographic areas. In the prospective study, participants were assigned to cohorts based on the clinical history participants reported in a screening survey and a study questionnaire. Recovered participants in ImmuneRACE Cohort 3 were defined by two consecutive negative NP/OP PCR tests, clearance by a healthcare professional, or resolution of symptoms. In the prospective study, mobile phlebotomists collected whole blood, serum and a nasopharyngeal or oropharyngeal swab from each participant. Over an approximately 2-month period, participants in the prospective study had the option of providing additional blood draws and questionnaires. Before DNA extraction, prospective study blood samples were shipped either frozen or at room temperature.

The germline V gene encodes CDR1 SGHTA and CDR2 FQGNSA. V is reduced by 3 bases and J by 0 bases, leaving a spacing of 11 bases between them. Spanning cysteine to phenylalanine, the CDR3 consists of 16 amino acids. Of the read, only the CDR3 DNA is kept; its 48 bases are in frame from base 1. Broad study findings and their caveats: How much clinical and demographic metadata was included differed by source and by participant, and the metadata was provided uncurated.

TCRbeta CDR3 regions were amplified from genomic DNA by means of the immunoSEQ Assay, a bias-controlled multiplex PCR. The original methods were these. Nucleated cell counts per sample were estimated from amplification of reference gene primers within the assay. To quantify the absolute abundance of each unique TCRbeta CDR3 rearrangement, sequence reads were collapsed and filtered. For each sample, productive Simpson clonality was calculated as the square root of Simpson's diversity index over productive rearrangements. What TCRdb holds here is the immuneACCESS table cut down to in-frame rearrangements. Part of the clones is not present; checked against another copy, under half of the missing clones reflect an unresolved V gene, and the others are unexplained. Clone size and V and J calls were adopted from that table, with D and trimming inferred from the DNA. The sample records roughly 280,000 clones, over 85% of which are singletons. Approximately 2% of the sample is held by the ten biggest clonotypes.

The chain is assembled from TRBV7-2 and TRBJ1-4; TRBD1 might be the D gene, on 5 matching bases. The receptor's source is a woman aged 55-70 years who had recovered from COVID-19. Sequencing was performed on PBMCs or T cells enriched from blood (not recorded which). The CDR3 corresponds to CASSFSTGATNEKLFF. The DNA is TGTGCCAGCAGCTTCTCTACAGGAGCAACTAATGAAAAACTGTTTTTT.